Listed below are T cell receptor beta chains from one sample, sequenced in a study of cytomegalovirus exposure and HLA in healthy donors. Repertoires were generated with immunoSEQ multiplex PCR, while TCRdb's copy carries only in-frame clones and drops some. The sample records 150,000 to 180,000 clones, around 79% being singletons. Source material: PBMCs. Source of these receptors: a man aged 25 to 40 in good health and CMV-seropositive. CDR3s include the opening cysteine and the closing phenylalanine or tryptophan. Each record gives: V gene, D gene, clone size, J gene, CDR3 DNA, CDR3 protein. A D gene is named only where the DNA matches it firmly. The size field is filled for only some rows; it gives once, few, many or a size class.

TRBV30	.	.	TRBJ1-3	TGTGCCTGGAGTCCAGGATTCTCTGGAAACACCATATATTTT	CAWSPGFSGNTIYF
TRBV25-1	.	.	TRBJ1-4	TGTGCCAGCAGCGCCCCCCGGGAAAAACTGTTTTTT	CASSAPREKLFF
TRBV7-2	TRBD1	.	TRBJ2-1	TGTGCCAGCAGTCAGGGGGCCTACAATGAGCAGTTCTTC	CASSQGAYNEQFF
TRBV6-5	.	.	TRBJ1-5	TGTGCCAGCAGTTACGAGGGTAATCAGCCCCAGCATTTT	CASSYEGNQPQHF
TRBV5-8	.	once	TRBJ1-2	TGTGCCAGCAGCTCCCATGGGGCCCAAGCGAACTATGGCTACACCTTC	CASSSHGAQANYGYTF
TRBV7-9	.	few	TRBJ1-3	TGTGCCAGCATCCCGATGACAGCCCCCTCTGGAAACACCATATATTTT	CASIPMTAPSGNTIYF
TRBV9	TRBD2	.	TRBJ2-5	TGTGCCAGCAGCGTGCGGGGGGCCTTGGAGACCCAGTACTTC	CASSVRGALETQYF
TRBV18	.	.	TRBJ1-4	TGTGCCAGCTCACCGGGAGTGCAGAATGAAAAACTGTTTTTT	CASSPGVQNEKLFF
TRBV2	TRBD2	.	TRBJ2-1	TGTGCCAGCAGTGAACAGAGCGGGAGGTACAATGAGCAGTTCTTC	CASSEQSGRYNEQFF
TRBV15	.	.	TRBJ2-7	TGTGCCACCAGCAGAGATATGTACGAGCAGTACTTC	CATSRDMYEQYF
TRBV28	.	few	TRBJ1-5	TGTGCCAGCAGCCTGAGGGAGCCCCAGCATTTT	CASSLREPQHF
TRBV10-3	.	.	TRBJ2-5	TGTGCCGCTTCGGACTCCGATCACGTTCAGACGCAAGAGACCCAGTACTTC	CAASDSDHVQTQETQYF
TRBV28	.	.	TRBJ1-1	TGTGCCAGCAGTTTCCAGATTAACACTGAAGCTTTCTTT	CASSFQINTEAFF
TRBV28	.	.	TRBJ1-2	TGTGCCAGCAGGGGGGGGTTCGAGCGTGAGAAGGGCGTTGGGTATGGCTACACCTTC	CASRGGFEREKGVGYGYTF
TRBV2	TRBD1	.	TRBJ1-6	TGTGCCAGCAGCCGTGAAGGACAGGGGTCACCCCTCCACTTT	CASSREGQGSPLHF
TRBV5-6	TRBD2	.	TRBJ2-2	TGTGCCAGCAGAAAACCCGGGAGGGGGAACACCGGGGAGCTGTTTTTT	CASRKPGRGNTGELFF
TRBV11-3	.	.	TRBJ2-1	TGTGCCAGCAGTCGATGGAGGATGGATGAGCAGTTCTTC	CASSRWRMDEQFF
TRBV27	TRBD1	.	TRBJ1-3	TGTGCCAGCAGGTCAGCCGGCAGGGGGGCCATATATTTT	CASRSAGRGAIYF
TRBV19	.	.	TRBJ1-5	TGTGCCAGTAGTATCGACAGTCCTTATAGCAATCAGCCCCAGCATTTT	CASSIDSPYSNQPQHF